Listed here are 8 T cell receptor beta chains from one sample, sequenced in a study of vaccination effects on CD4 cells after COVID-19. These receptors have no identified antigens. Sequencing followed a ViraFEST assay step that expanded antigen-specific CD4+ T cells with viral peptide pools. Once cultured for 10 days, the cells underwent separation to obtain CD4+ T cells. Either the mRNA-1273 or the BNT162b2 vaccine was given to participants as two doses. Repertoires were generated with immunoSEQ multiplex PCR, while TCRdb's copy carries only in-frame clones and drops some. The table shows fewer than 25,000 clones, with more than 60% occurring only once. The sample consisted of CD4+ T cells from PBMCs cultured with SARS-CoV-2 spike peptides, taken after COVID-19 vaccination. The receptor set was obtained from a human donor who received a COVID-19 vaccine.

The chain is built from TRBV11-2 and TRBJ2-3, with TRBD2 identical over 9 bases. Germline assignment: CDR1 SGHAT and CDR2 FQNNGV. The V and J ends lost 4 bases and 2 bases, in that order; junction bases with no gene match: 10. The CDR3 runs 17 residues. CDR3 in amino acids: CASSSLAAGGTTDTQYF. The CDR3 DNA follows: TGTGCCAGCAGCTCCCTGGCAGCGGGGGGAACCACAGATACGCAGTATTTT.

V is TRBV5-1 and J is TRBJ1-5, with TRBD1 matching 11 bases. V lost 3 bases to trimming and J lost 1 base; unmatched junction nucleotides: 3. Germline values: CDR1 SGHRS, CDR2 YFSETQ. CDR3 length equals 16 residues. The chain's CDR3 is CASSWGQGGSNQPQHF. The CDR3 DNA reads TGCGCCAGCAGCTGGGGACAGGGGGGAAGCAATCAGCCCCAGCATTTT.

The rearrangement joins TRBV5-6 to TRBJ2-2; no reliable D call. The CDR3 contains 12 residues. Germline CDR1 is SGHDT and CDR2 is YYEEEE. Trimming stripped 5 bases from V and 3 bases from J, with 5 bases between. The CDR3 spells CASRRDTGELFF. CDR3 nucleotides: TGTGCCAGCAGAAGGGACACCGGGGAGCTGTTTTTT. Looking up the rest from reference TRBV5-6 and TRBJ2-2 gives the full variable domain: DAGVTQSPTHLIKTRGQQVTLRCSPKSGHDTVSWYQQALGQGPQFIFQYYEEEERQRGNFPDRFSGHQFPNYSSELNVNALLLGDSALYLCASRRDTGELFFGEGSRLTVL.

This chain joins TRBV11-3 and TRBJ1-4; D possibly corresponds to TRBD1 (6 bases). CDR3 length equals 17 residues. The ends were cut back, 2 bases at V and 0 bases at J, with 13 bases in the middle. CDR1 and CDR2 from the germline V gene are SGHNT and YENEEA. CDR3: CASSLRDIIATNEKLFF. CDR3 nucleotides: TGTGCCAGCAGCTTAAGGGACATAATTGCAACTAATGAAAAACTGTTTTTT.

Judged by abundance, this clone is medium-sized. This chain joins TRBV28 and TRBJ1-1, with D possibly being TRBD1 (6 bases). V lost 3 bases and J lost 3, with 14 bases in between. CDR1 MDHEN and CDR2 SYDVKM come from the germline V gene. The CDR3 has 15 amino acids. The CDR3 region is CASSLAGGSDTEAFF. The CDR3 coding sequence is TGTGCCAGCAGTTTGGCGGGGGGCTCGGACACTGAAGCTTTCTTT.

J is TRBJ1-2 and V is TRBV2, with D unclear. Deletions cut 4 bases from V and 3 bases from J, with 15 bases between. Per the germline V gene, CDR1 is SNHLY and CDR2 is FYNNEI. CDR3 size: 15 residues. DNA of the CDR3: TGTGCCAGCAGTGGAATGGACGGTAAGTACTATGGCTACACCTTC. As protein: CASSGMDGKYYGYTF.

The chain couples TRBV25-1 to TRBJ1-6; TRBD1 matches at 7 bases. The length of the CDR3 is 15 residues. J gave up 7 bases and V 0 bases, and 3 bases lay outside the gene matches. CDR1 and CDR2 (germline): MGHDK, SYGVNS. CDR3 residues: CASSEYRGLNSPLHF. DNA for the CDR3: TGTGCCAGCAGTGAATATAGGGGGCTCAATTCACCCCTCCACTTT.

V and J are TRBV2 and TRBJ1-2; D uncertain. CDR1 is SNHLY and CDR2 is FYNNEI in the germline V gene. Deletions cut 2 bases from V and 4 bases from J, with 8 bases between. CDR3 length: 13 amino acids. CDR3 DNA: TGTGCCAGCAGTGAATCTATATTCTATGGCTACACCTTC. Encoded protein: CASSESIFYGYTF. Drawing the rest from reference TRBV2 and TRBJ1-2, the complete variable domain is EPEVTQTPSHQVTQMGQEVILRCVPISNHLYFYWYRQILGQKVEFLVSFYNNEISEKSEIFDDQFSVERPDGSNFTLKIRSTKLEDSAMYFCASSESIFYGYTFGSGTRLTVV.